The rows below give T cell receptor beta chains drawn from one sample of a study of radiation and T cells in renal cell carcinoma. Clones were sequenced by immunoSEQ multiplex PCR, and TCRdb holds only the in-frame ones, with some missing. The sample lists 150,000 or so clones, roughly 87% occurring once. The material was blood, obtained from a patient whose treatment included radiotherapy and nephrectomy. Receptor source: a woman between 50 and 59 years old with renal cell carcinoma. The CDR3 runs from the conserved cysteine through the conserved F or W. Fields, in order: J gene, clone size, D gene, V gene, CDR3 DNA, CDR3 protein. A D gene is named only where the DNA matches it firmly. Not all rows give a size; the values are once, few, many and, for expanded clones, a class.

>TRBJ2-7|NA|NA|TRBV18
TGTGCCAGCTCCCCTTCCACGGACGAGCAGTACTTC
CASSPSTDEQYF
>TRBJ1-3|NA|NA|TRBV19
TGTGCCAGTAGCCCATCGGGATCCAGGGAAGGATACGCTGGAAACACCATATATTTT
CASSPSGSREGYAGNTIYF
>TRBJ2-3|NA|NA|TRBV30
TGTGCCTGGACGGCCGGAAGTGACCGGGAGACGCAGTATTTT
CAWTAGSDRETQYF
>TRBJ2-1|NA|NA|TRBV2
TGTGCCAGCAGTGGAGGGTACTTCAATGAGCAGTTCTTC
CASSGGYFNEQFF
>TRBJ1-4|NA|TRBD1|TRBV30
TGTGCCGGACAGGGAGCTAATGAAAAACTGTTTTTT
CAGQGANEKLFF
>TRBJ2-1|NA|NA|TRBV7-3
TGTGCCAGCAGCTCAAATGGACGTGAGCAGTTCTTC
CASSSNGREQFF
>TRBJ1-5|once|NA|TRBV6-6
TGTGCCAGCAGTTCAGAAAGATACAATCAGCCCCAGCATTTT
CASSSERYNQPQHF
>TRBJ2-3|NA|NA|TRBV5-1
TGCGCCAGCAGCTTGGGCGGGGCCACGACAGATACGCAGTATTTT
CASSLGGATTDTQYF
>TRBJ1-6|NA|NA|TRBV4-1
TGCGCCAGCAGAGCCTCACATCCAAATCCTAATTCACCCCTCCACTTT
CASRASHPNPNSPLHF
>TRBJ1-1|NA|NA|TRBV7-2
TGTGCCAGCAGCTTAGTTACCCAGGGTGGAACTGAAGCTTTCTTT
CASSLVTQGGTEAFF
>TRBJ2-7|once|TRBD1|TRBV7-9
TGTGCCAGCAGATCCACCGGGACAGGGCCCTACGAGCAGTACTTC
CASRSTGTGPYEQYF
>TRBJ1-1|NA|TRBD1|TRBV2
TGTGCCAGCTCCCTAGGACAGGGACTAGGGAACACTGAAGCTTTCTTT
CASSLGQGLGNTEAFF
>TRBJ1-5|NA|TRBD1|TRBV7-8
TGTGCCAGCAGCCCAGAGGGACAGTCTGGCAATCAGCCCCAGCATTTT
CASSPEGQSGNQPQHF
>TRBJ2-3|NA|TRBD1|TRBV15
TGTGCCACGGGACAGGGTGGGACAGATACGCAGTATTTT
CATGQGGTDTQYF
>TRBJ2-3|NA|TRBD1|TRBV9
TGTGCCAGCAGCGGAACAGGGGGCGGAGATACGCAGTATTTT
CASSGTGGGDTQYF
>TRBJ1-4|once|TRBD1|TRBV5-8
TGTGCCAGCAGCCCCGGACAGGGGAATTTTCGGGAGTATGAAAAACTGTTTTTT
CASSPGQGNFREYEKLFF
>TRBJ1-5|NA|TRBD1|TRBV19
TGTGCCAGTAGCTCAGGGGGCGATCAGCCCCAGCATTTT
CASSSGGDQPQHF
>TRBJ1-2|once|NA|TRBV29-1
TGCAGCGTAACAAAAGAAGGGTCCTATGGCTACACCTTC
CSVTKEGSYGYTF
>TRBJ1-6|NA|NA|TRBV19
TGTGCCAGTAGTATAACAACGTATAATTCACCCCTCCACTTT
CASSITTYNSPLHF
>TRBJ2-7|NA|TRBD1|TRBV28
TGTGCCAGCAGTCCACACCCGACAGGGTTCTACGAGCAGTACTTC
CASSPHPTGFYEQYF
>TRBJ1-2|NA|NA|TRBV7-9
TGTGCCAGCAGTCGTGAAAGGACAGCTAACTATGGCTACACCTTC
CASSRERTANYGYTF
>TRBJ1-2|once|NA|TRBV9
TGTGCCAGCAGCGTGGGGGCGGACTATGGCTACACCTTC
CASSVGADYGYTF
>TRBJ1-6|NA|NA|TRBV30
TGTGCCTGGAGTGTAGTTGAGCGGTCACCCCTCCACTTT
CAWSVVERSPLHF
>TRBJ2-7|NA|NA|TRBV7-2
TGTGCCAGCAGCTTAGGGCCAGGACGGGTCGAGCAGTACTTC
CASSLGPGRVEQYF
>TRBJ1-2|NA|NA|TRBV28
TGTGCCAGCAGTATGACAGGATTCTATGGCTACACCTTC
CASSMTGFYGYTF
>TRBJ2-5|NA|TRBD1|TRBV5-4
TGTGCCAGCAGCTTGGATGGAGCAGGGGGAGAGACCCAGTACTTC
CASSLDGAGGETQYF
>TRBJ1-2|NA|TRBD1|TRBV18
TGTGCCAGCTCACCGGGGGGACAGGGGGCAACCTATGGCTACACCTTC
CASSPGGQGATYGYTF
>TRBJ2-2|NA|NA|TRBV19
TGTGCCAGTAGTACGACGCAAAGGGGGGAGCTGTTTTTT
CASSTTQRGELFF
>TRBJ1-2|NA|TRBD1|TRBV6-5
TGTGCCAGCAGTTACGGGCAGGGGGCGGGCTACACCTTC
CASSYGQGAGYTF
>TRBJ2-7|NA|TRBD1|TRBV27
TGTGCCAGCAGTTGGGGACGGGACAGGGGGTACGAGCAGTACTTC
CASSWGRDRGYEQYF
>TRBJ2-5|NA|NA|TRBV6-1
TGTGCCAGCAGTGAATCGCAAAGAGAGACCCAGTACTTC
CASSESQRETQYF
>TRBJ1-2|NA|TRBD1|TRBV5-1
TGCGCCAGCAGCCTGGGACAGGGAGGCTATGGCTACACCTTC
CASSLGQGGYGYTF
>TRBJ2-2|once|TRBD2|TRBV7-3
TGTGCCAGCAGCTTAACGAGCGGGGGTCACGGGGAGCTGTTTTTT
CASSLTSGGHGELFF
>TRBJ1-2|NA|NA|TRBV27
TGTGCCAGCAGCTTACCCCTCCGGGGAGTTAACTATGGCTACACCTTC
CASSLPLRGVNYGYTF
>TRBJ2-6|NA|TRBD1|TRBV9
TGTGCCAGCAGCCCAGCCCGGGACAGAGACTCTGGGGCCAACGTCCTGACTTTC
CASSPARDRDSGANVLTF
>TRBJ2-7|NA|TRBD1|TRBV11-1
TGTGCCAGCAGCTTAGCGGGACAGGGCTTCTACGAGCAGTACTTC
CASSLAGQGFYEQYF
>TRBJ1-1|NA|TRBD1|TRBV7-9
TGTGCCAGCAGCTTGACAGGGGTTACTGAAGCTTTCTTT
CASSLTGVTEAFF
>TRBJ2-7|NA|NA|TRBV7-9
TGTGCCAGCAGCCAAGCAGGGACCCCGGGGTCCGAGCAGTACTTC
CASSQAGTPGSEQYF
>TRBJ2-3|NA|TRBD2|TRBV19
TGTGCCAGTAGTATTAGCGGGCAAGTGACAGATACGCAGTATTTT
CASSISGQVTDTQYF
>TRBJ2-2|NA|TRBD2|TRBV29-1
TGCAGCGTTGGGAGCGGGGGAAACACCGGGGAGCTGTTTTTT
CSVGSGGNTGELFF
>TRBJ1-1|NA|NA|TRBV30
TGTGCCTGGAGTGGCAGGGAATACGATGAAGCTTTCTTT
CAWSGREYDEAFF
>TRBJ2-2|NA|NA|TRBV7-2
TGTGCCAGCAGCCGAGACGGAGACACCGGGGAGCTGTTTTTT
CASSRDGDTGELFF
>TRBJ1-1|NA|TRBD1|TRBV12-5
TGTGCTAGTGGTGCGGACAGGCTGAACACTGAAGCTTTCTTT
CASGADRLNTEAFF
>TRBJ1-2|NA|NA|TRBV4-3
TGCGCCAGCAGCCAATGGGGACAAGAAGGCTACACCTTC
CASSQWGQEGYTF
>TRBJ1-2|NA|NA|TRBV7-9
TGTGCCAGCAGCTTACCCCAGGGCAATTATGGCTACACCTTC
CASSLPQGNYGYTF
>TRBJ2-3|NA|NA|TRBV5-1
TGCGCCAGCAGCTTGGCAGGGAGCACAGATACGCAGTATTTT
CASSLAGSTDTQYF
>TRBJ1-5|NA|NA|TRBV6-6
TGTGCCAGCAGTTACTCGAGGCAGAGCAATCAGCCCCAGCATTTT
CASSYSRQSNQPQHF
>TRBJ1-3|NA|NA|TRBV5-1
TGCGCCAGCAGCCCAGAGTACGTTAGCTCTGGAAACACCATATATTTT
CASSPEYVSSGNTIYF
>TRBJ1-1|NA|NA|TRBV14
TGTGCCAGCAGCCAAGAAGTTGGTGGAATGGGCACTGAAGCTTTCTTT
CASSQEVGGMGTEAFF
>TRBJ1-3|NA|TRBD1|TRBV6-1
TGTGCCAGCACCCTGGACAGGTCCGGAAACACCATATATTTT
CASTLDRSGNTIYF
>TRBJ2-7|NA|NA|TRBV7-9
TGTGCCAGCAGCTTATTGAATGAAGTTTGGGCCAGGGACCACGAGCAGTACTTC
CASSLLNEVWARDHEQYF
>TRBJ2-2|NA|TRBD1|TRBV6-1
TGTGCCAGCATATATGACAGGGGGCCCACCGGGGAGCTGTTTTTT
CASIYDRGPTGELFF